A single sample gave rise to the 23 T cell receptor beta chains below, sequenced in a study of CD8+CD57+ T cells in acquired aplastic anemia. Profiling that covered TCR beta VDJ and CDR3 relied on genomic DNA as its template. TCRdb fed the reads into MiXCR, producing one record per CDR3 protein. The sample yields approximately 200,000 distinct CDR3 sequences, roughly half seen once. Source material: sorted CD4+, CD8+, or CD8+CD57+ T cells (not recorded which) from PBMCs. The receptors originated from a human donor in good health, serving as a control.

This clonotype was counted many times. V usage is TRBV19 and J usage is TRBJ1-4; no firm D call. CDR3 length: 15 residues. V was shortened by 3 bases and J by 3 bases, with 11 bases between the two germline ends. Germline lookup yields CDR1 LNHDA and CDR2 SQIVND (reference sequence). The CDR3 region has the DNA TGTGCCAGTAGTATGATGGGAAACTCTAATGAAAAACTGTTTTTT. Its translation: CASSMMGNSNEKLFF.

The CDR3 loop is CASSLGATEAFF. The CDR3 nucleotides are TGTGCCAGCAGTTTAGGGGCTACTGAAGCTTTCTTT. This chain joins TRBV12-3 or TRBV12-4 and TRBJ1-1; D uncertain. This CDR3 region has 12 residues. Trimming pared 1 base from V and 5 bases from J, leaving 5 bases between.

The chain recombines TRBV5-1 with TRBJ1-1, with 9 bases fitting TRBD1. There are 13 residues in the CDR3. Germline CDR1 reads SGHRS; CDR2 reads YFSETQ. V lost 3 bases to trimming and J lost 10 bases; unmatched junction nucleotides: 7. CDR3 protein: CASSSIQGAGAFF. DNA for the CDR3: TGCGCCAGCAGCTCGATACAGGGGGCGGGAGCTTTCTTT.

On this clonotype: A read error may account for a junction end that differs from germline. This rearrangement joins TRBV19 to TRBJ2-1, with D possibly matching TRBD1 (5 bases). Per the germline V gene, CDR1 is LNHDA and CDR2 is SQIVND (reference sequence). This CDR3 spans 16 amino acids. CDR3 sequence (DNA): TGTGCCAGCTCACCTATGGGGCTACCGACCTACAATAAGCAGTTCTTC. Translating it yields CASSPMGLPTYNKQFF.

This clonotype was recorded at least ten times. The chain carries TRBV6-2 or TRBV6-3 and TRBJ1-1, with D possibly being TRBD1 (6 bases). CDR1 MNHEY and CDR2 SVGEGT come from the germline V gene. The V end was cut by 2 bases, the J end by 6 bases, with 10 bases between. The CDR3 is 13 amino acids. This CDR3 reads CASSYAGDPEAFF. The CDR3 DNA reads as TGTGCCAGCAGTTACGCAGGGGATCCTGAAGCTTTCTTT.

In regard to this clonotype: A read error may account for a junction end that differs from germline. The CDR3 DNA sequence: TGCGCCAGTAGTTCGCAGTATTTT. This codes for CASSSQYF. The rearrangement uses TRBV19 and TRBJ2-3; D call uncertain. The CDR3 length is 8 residues. Germline V gives CDR1 LNHDA, CDR2 SQIVND (reference sequence). Drawing the rest from reference TRBV19 and TRBJ2-3, the complete variable domain is DGGITQSPKYLFRKEGQNVTLSCEQNLNHDAMYWYRQDPGQGLRLIYYSQIVNDFQKGDIAEGYSVSREKKESFPLTVTSAQKNPTAFYLCASSSQYFGPGTRLTVL.

In its sample, this clonotype was seen many times. J is TRBJ2-5 and V is TRBV7-2; D unresolved. V was pared by 8 bases and J by 0 bases, with 10 bases between. The V gene's germline CDR1 is SGHTA and CDR2 FQGNSA. This CDR3 region has 13 residues. The CDR3 here is CASAQRYQETQYF. The CDR3 DNA reads as TGTGCCAGCGCCCAGAGGTACCAAGAGACCCAGTACTTC.

As regards this clonotype: A much larger clonotype is one base distant, so this may be a read error. The rearrangement joins TRBV7-6 to TRBJ2-5; 9 nucleotides align to TRBD1. The CDR3 runs 15 residues. The ends lost 0 bases at V and 9 bases at J; junction bases unmatched: 8. Germline CDR1 SGHVS, CDR2 FNYEAQ. CDR3 sequence reads: CASSLALGQGKAQYF. In nucleotides, the CDR3 is TGTGCCAGCAGCTTAGCCCTGGGACAGGGAAAGGCCCAGTACTTC.

This clonotype was seen once. This may stem from a read error, because a much larger clone lies one nucleotide away. The chain employs TRBV28 and TRBJ1-2, with no clear D. The CDR3 sequence is 16 residues long. Germline V gene data show CDR1 as MDHEN and CDR2 as SYDVKM. CDR3 nucleotides: TGTGCCAGCACCACTATGGCGTGGAGGCACTACTATAGCTACACCTTC. Protein sequence: CASTTMAWRHYYSYTF.

This clonotype has a single count. The chain employs TRBV20-1 and TRBJ2-3, with TRBD1 identical over 11 bases. CDR1 and CDR2 (germline): DFQATT, SNEGSKA (reference sequence). The length of the CDR3 is 16 residues. The ends lost 3 bases at V and 3 bases at J; junction bases unmatched: 8. In DNA form, the CDR3 reads TGCAGTGCTAGTGGACAGGGGGCAGTACCTACAGATACGCAGTATTTT. This encodes CSASGQGAVPTDTQYF.

The chain carries TRBV10-1 and TRBJ2-5, with TRBD1 matching over 7 bases. The CDR3 length is 13 residues. Germline-derived CDR1 and CDR2 are WNHNN and SYGVQD (reference sequence). V lost 5 bases, J lost 1 base, and 1 base stayed unmatched. CDR3 in amino acids: CASSQGVQETQYF. In DNA form, the CDR3 reads TGCGCCAGCAGTCAGGGGGTCCAAGAGACCCAGTACTTC.

V gene TRBV9 combines with J gene TRBJ1-1, with D possibly TRBD1 on 6 matching bases. CDR1 SGDLS and CDR2 YYNGEE come from the germline V gene. Trimming shortened V by 4 bases and J by 1 base, and 11 bases separated the two germline ends. The CDR3 extends over 14 amino acids. The CDR3 here is CASSLLQGNTEAFF. In nucleotides, the CDR3 is TGTGCCAGCAGCCTCTTACAGGGGAACACTGAAGCTTTCTTT. Full variable domain (missing parts from reference TRBV9 and TRBJ1-1): DSGVTQTPKHLITATGQRVTLRCSPRSGDLSVYWYQQSLDQGLQFLIQYYNGEERAKGNILERFSAQQFPDLHSELNLSSLELGDSALYFCASSLLQGNTEAFFGQGTRLTVV.

Of note for this clonotype: A read error may explain this, as a much larger clone is one base away. The chain recombines TRBV4-1 with TRBJ1-1, with 10 bases identical to TRBD1. The germline V gene has CDR1 MGHRA and CDR2 YSYEKL. With V trimmed by 5 bases and J by 6 bases, 9 bases remained unmatched. The CDR3 has 15 amino acids. The chain's CDR3 is CASSTGTGDIAEAFF. The CDR3 DNA reads TGCGCCAGCAGCACCGGGACAGGGGACATCGCTGAAGCTTTCTTT.

The chain employs TRBV20-1 and TRBJ2-1; a weak D match, TRBD2 (6 bases). Germline V lookup: CDR1 DFQATT, CDR2 SNEGSKA (reference sequence). The CDR3 totals 17 residues. Trimming stripped 3 bases from V and 2 bases from J, with 20 bases between. The CDR3 DNA sequence: TGCAGTGCTAGGGCGGGGTCGGAAGGCTACACCTACAATGAGCAGTTCTTC. Translating gives CSARAGSEGYTYNEQFF.

The sample holds a few counts of this clonotype. The J gene is TRBJ2-3, the V gene TRBV7-2, with TRBD2 matching over 12 bases. J was trimmed by 0 bases and V by 5 bases; bases with no gene match: 6. The CDR3 totals 17 residues. Germline V gene sequence: CDR1 SGHTA, CDR2 FQGNSA. CDR3 sequence (DNA): TGTGCCAGCAGCCCTAGCGGGGGGGCCGGAAGCACAGATACGCAGTATTTT. Amino acids: CASSPSGGAGSTDTQYF. Looking up the rest from reference TRBV7-2 and TRBJ2-3 gives the full variable domain: GAGVSQSPSNKVTEKGKDVELRCDPISGHTALYWYRQSLGQGLEFLIYFQGNSAPDKSGLPSDRFSAERTGGSVSTLTIQRTQQEDSAVYLCASSPSGGAGSTDTQYFGPGTRLTVL.

This clonotype showed up many times. The rearrangement uses TRBV6-4 and TRBJ2-5, with TRBD2 matching over 12 bases. V shed 1 base, J shed 5 bases, and the junction held 8 bases outside the gene matches. The germline V gene has CDR1 MRHNA and CDR2 SNTAGT. The CDR3 loop spans 17 amino acids. CDR3 residues: CASSDLGLAGGRETQYF. The CDR3 DNA is TGTGCCAGCAGTGACTTGGGCCTAGCGGGGGGGCGGGAGACCCAGTACTTC.

The V call is TRBV7-3, the J call TRBJ1-4; 7 bases are shared with TRBD1. V shed 7 bases and J 5 bases; nucleotides not matched to a gene: 4. The CDR3 is made up of 13 amino acids. Germline CDR1 SGHTA, CDR2 FQGTGA. The DNA for the CDR3 is TGTGCCAGCACCGGACAGGAAAATGAAAAACTGTTTTTT. This translates into CASTGQENEKLFF.

This chain connects TRBV7-6 to TRBJ2-7; TRBD1 matches at 11 bases. The J call is doubtful: the DNA matches TRBJ1-6 better. The CDR3 covers 15 residues. Germline loops: CDR1 SGHVS, CDR2 FNYEAQ. The CDR3 region is CASSLGTGGRSPLHF. The CDR3 DNA reads TGTGCCAGCAGCCTCGGGACAGGGGGTAGATCACCCCTCCACTTT.

This clonotype was detected many times. The chain employs TRBV4-3 and TRBJ1-3; no definite D call. Trimming took 0 bases from V and 0 from J, leaving 6 bases between them. This CDR3 comprises 15 residues. Germline V gives CDR1 LGHNA, CDR2 YSLEER. In nucleotides, the CDR3 is TGCGCCAGCAGCCAAGACAGACACTCTGGAAACACCATATATTTT. It is translated as CASSQDRHSGNTIYF.

This clonotype has at least ten counts. V is TRBV13 and J is TRBJ1-2; 9 nucleotides align to TRBD1. The V and J ends lost 3 bases and 4 bases, in that order; junction bases with no gene match: 6. CDR3 length: 15 residues. Per germline, CDR1 PRHDT and CDR2 FYEKMQ (reference sequence). In DNA, the CDR3 is TGTGCCAGCAGCTTTGGGGACAGGGTTAGCTATGGCTACACCTTC. This gives the protein CASSFGDRVSYGYTF. The full variable domain, completed using reference TRBV13 and TRBJ1-2, is AAGVIQSPRHLIKEKRETATLKCYPIPRHDTVYWYQQGPGQDPQFLISFYEKMQSDKGSIPDRFSAQQFSDYHSELNMSSLELGDSALYFCASSFGDRVSYGYTFGSGTRLTVV.

J is TRBJ2-7 and V is TRBV15; possibly TRBD1 or TRBD2 for D (6 bases each). The germline gives CDR1 LNHNV, CDR2 YYDKDF (reference sequence). Trimming stripped 10 bases from V and 3 bases from J, with 16 bases between. CDR3 length equals 13 residues. For the CDR3, the DNA is TGTGCCAGCAGTCTAGGGGGGATCTACGAGCAGTACTTC. Amino acid sequence: CASSLGGIYEQYF.

V usage is TRBV9 and J usage is TRBJ2-3; D remains ambiguous. The germline V gene encodes CDR1 SGDLS and CDR2 YYNGEE. Between the trimmed V and J ends, which lost 2 bases and 2 bases, there was a span of 3 bases. The CDR3 extends over 12 amino acids. CDR3 sequence reads: CASSVPTDTQYF. CDR3 nucleotides: TGTGCCAGCAGCGTCCCCACAGATACGCAGTATTTT.

The rearrangement joins TRBV5-1 to TRBJ2-5; a weak D match, TRBD1 (6 bases). V lost 3 bases and J lost 4, with 13 bases in between. In germline, CDR1 is SGHRS, CDR2 YFSETQ. There are 14 residues in the CDR3. This chain's CDR3 is CASSSPTGSETQYF. The DNA for the CDR3 is TGCGCCAGCAGCTCTCCGACAGGCTCAGAGACCCAGTACTTC. Full variable domain (rest looked up from reference TRBV5-1 and TRBJ2-5): KAGVTQTPRYLIKTRGQQVTLSCSPISGHRSVSWYQQTPGQGLQFLFEYFSETQRNKGNFPGRFSGRQFSNSRSEMNVSTLELGDSALYLCASSSPTGSETQYFGPGTRLLVL.